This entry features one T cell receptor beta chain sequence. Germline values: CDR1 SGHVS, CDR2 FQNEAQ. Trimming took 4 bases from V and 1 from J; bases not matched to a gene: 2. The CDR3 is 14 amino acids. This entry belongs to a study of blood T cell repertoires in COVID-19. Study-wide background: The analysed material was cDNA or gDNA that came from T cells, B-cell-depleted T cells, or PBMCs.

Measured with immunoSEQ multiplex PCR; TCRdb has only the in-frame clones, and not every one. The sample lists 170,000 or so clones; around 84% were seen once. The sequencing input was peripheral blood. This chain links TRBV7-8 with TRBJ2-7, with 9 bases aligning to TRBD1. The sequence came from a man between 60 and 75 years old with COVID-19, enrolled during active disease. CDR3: CASSWDRASYEQYF. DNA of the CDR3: TGTGCCAGCAGCTGGGACAGGGCGTCCTACGAGCAGTACTTC.